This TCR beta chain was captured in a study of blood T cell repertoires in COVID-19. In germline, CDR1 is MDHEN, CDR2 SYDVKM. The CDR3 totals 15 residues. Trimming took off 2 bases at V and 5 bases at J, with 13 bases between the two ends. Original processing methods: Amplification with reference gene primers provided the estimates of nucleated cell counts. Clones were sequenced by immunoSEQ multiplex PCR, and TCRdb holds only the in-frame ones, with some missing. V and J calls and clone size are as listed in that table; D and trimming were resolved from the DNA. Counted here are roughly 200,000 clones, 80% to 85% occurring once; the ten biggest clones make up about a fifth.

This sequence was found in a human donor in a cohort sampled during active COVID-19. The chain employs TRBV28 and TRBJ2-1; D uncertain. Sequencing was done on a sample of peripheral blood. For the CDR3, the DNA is TGTGCCAGCAGTTTAAACTCCGTCCTGCACAATGAGCAGTTCTTC. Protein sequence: CASSLNSVLHNEQFF. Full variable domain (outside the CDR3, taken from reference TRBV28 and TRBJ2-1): DVKVTQSSRYLVKRTGEKVFLECVQDMDHENMFWYRQDPGLGLRLIYFSYDVKMKEKGDIPEGYSVSREKKERFSLILESASTNQTSMYLCASSLNSVLHNEQFFGPGTRLTVL.